What follows are 28 T cell receptor beta chains derived from one specimen sequenced in a study of blood T cell repertoires in COVID-19. Using immunoSEQ multiplex PCR, the repertoire was profiled, and TCRdb retains in-frame clones only, with some absent. This sample has about 350,000 clones, with 87% found just once. The sample was peripheral blood. Every receptor here comes from a young man with COVID-19, enrolled during active disease.

This chain uses TRBV27 with TRBJ1-2; 9 bases are shared with TRBD1. Germline loops: CDR1 MNHEY, CDR2 SMNVEV (reference sequence). This CDR3 has 16 residues. V shed 5 bases and J 4 bases; nucleotides not matched to a gene: 11. The CDR3 DNA is TGTGCCAGCAGTACCCACTCCGGGACAGGGTTCTATGGCTACACCTTC. Its protein product is CASSTHSGTGFYGYTF.

This clone was seen once. The J gene is TRBJ2-7, the V gene TRBV9; tentative D call: TRBD1 (5 bases). CDR3 length equals 13 residues. V was shortened by 3 bases and J by 5 bases, with 12 bases between the two germline ends. The V gene's germline CDR1 is SGDLS and CDR2 YYNGEE. CDR3 DNA sequence: TGTGCCAGCAGCGGAACGGACACCCACGAGCAGTACTTC. As protein: CASSGTDTHEQYF. Drawing the rest from reference TRBV9 and TRBJ2-7, the complete variable domain is DSGVTQTPKHLITATGQRVTLRCSPRSGDLSVYWYQQSLDQGLQFLIQYYNGEERAKGNILERFSAQQFPDLHSELNLSSLELGDSALYFCASSGTDTHEQYFGPGTRLTVT.

The gene calls are TRBV6-5 and TRBJ2-2; unclear D gene. V was shortened by 4 bases and J by 3 bases, with 3 bases between the two germline ends. This CDR3 spans 12 amino acids. CDR1 is MNHEY, CDR2 SVGAGI, per germline. Here the CDR3 reads CASSWHTGELFF. CDR3 nucleotides: TGTGCCAGCAGTTGGCACACCGGGGAGCTGTTTTTT.

This rearrangement joins TRBV2 to TRBJ2-7; 13 bases line up with TRBD2. The CDR3 runs to 18 residues. Germline CDR1 SNHLY, CDR2 FYNNEI. V shed 3 bases, J shed 0 bases, and the junction held 8 bases outside the gene matches. The CDR3 here is CASSDPGLAGLSSYEQYF. The CDR3 coding sequence is TGTGCCAGCAGTGATCCGGGACTAGCGGGGTTGAGCTCCTACGAGCAGTACTTC.

This clone was seen once. The chain uses TRBV6-2 or TRBV6-3 and TRBJ1-5; 9 bases are shared with TRBD1. Germline-derived CDR1 and CDR2 are MNHEY and SVGEGT. Trimming took 6 bases from V and 7 from J; bases not matched to a gene: 10. The CDR3 contains 15 residues. The CDR3 DNA follows: TGTGCCAGCAGCCAGGGACAGGGAAGGAACCAGCCCCAGCATTTT. As protein: CASSQGQGRNQPQHF.

J is TRBJ2-3 and V is TRBV27; 11 bases align to TRBD2. CDR1 and CDR2 (germline): MNHEY, SMNVEV (reference sequence). The ends lost 5 bases at V and 7 bases at J; junction bases unmatched: 11. The length of the CDR3 is 16 residues. In DNA form, the CDR3 reads TGTGCCAGCAGTGGGGGTAGCGGGAGGGCCACGAATACGCAGTATTTT. It is translated as CASSGGSGRATNTQYF.

This chain uses TRBV5-6 with TRBJ1-5; TRBD1 matches at 8 bases. The length of the CDR3 is 13 residues. The V and J ends lost 3 bases and 11 bases, in that order; junction bases with no gene match: 7. CDR1 is SGHDT and CDR2 is YYEEEE in the germline V gene. As DNA, the CDR3 is TGTGCCAGCAGCTGGACAGGGACAGATGCCCAGCATTTT. It codes for CASSWTGTDAQHF.

As concerns this clone: The sample contains more than one DNA sequence encoding this CDR3. The chain combines TRBV6-5 with TRBJ1-2; D is perhaps TRBD1 (5 bases). V dropped 1 base and J dropped 4 bases, with 7 bases sitting between them. CDR1 is MNHEY, CDR2 SVGAGI, per germline. This CDR3 comprises 13 residues. Written as DNA, the CDR3 is TGTGCCAGCAGTTACTTGCAGGGCTATGGCTACACCTTC. This translates into CASSYLQGYGYTF.

This rearrangement joins TRBV2 to TRBJ1-4, with TRBD1 as a possible D gene (6 bases). The CDR3 is 15 amino acids. From germline, CDR1 is SNHLY and CDR2 FYNNEI. Trimming took off 2 bases at V and 7 bases at J, with 14 bases between the two ends. The CDR3 loop is CASSERQGYSEKLFF. The CDR3 DNA follows: TGTGCCAGCAGTGAAAGGCAGGGGTACAGTGAAAAACTGTTTTTT.

Comment on this clone: Other nucleotide sequences from this sample produce the same CDR3. The CDR3 DNA reads TGTGCCAGCTCACCCGGCCAGGGCTCTGGAAACACCATATATTTT. Translating gives CASSPGQGSGNTIYF. The rearrangement joins TRBV18 to TRBJ1-3, with D tentatively TRBD1 (5 bases). This CDR3 has 15 amino acids. CDR1 is KGHSH and CDR2 is LQKENI in the germline V gene. V lost 3 bases, J lost 0 bases, and 9 bases lay in between.

The chain carries TRBV4-3 and TRBJ1-4; the match to TRBD1 covers 9 bases. Germline assignment: CDR1 LGHNA and CDR2 YSLEER. V trimming: 5 bases; J trimming: 7 bases; junction bases outside the gene matches: 8. This CDR3 spans 15 amino acids. The CDR3 region is CASSARDRALEKLFF. CDR3 nucleotide sequence: TGCGCCAGCAGCGCGAGGGACAGGGCCCTTGAAAAACTGTTTTTT.

This clone was seen a few times. V usage is TRBV19 and J usage is TRBJ1-5, with no clear D. Germline CDR1 LNHDA, CDR2 SQIVND (reference sequence). The CDR3 has 15 amino acids. The germline V and J ends were trimmed by 3 bases and 9 bases, with 18 bases remaining between them. The CDR3 loop reads CASSMSTTHKAPQHF. The CDR3 DNA is TGTGCCAGTAGTATGTCGACTACCCACAAGGCGCCCCAGCATTTT.

The sample holds a few counts of this clone. The chain employs TRBV21-1 and TRBJ1-5. TRBV21-1 is recorded as a pseudogene. The CDR3 spans 16 residues. CDR3 nucleotides: TGTGCCAGCAGCAAAGAGCGGACGGTAGAAAATCAGCCCCAGCATTTT. Its translation: CASSKERTVENQPQHF.

This clone was seen a single time. This chain links TRBV19 with TRBJ2-1; perhaps TRBD1 as D (6 bases). CDR1 is LNHDA, CDR2 SQIVND, per germline (reference sequence). Deletions cut 7 bases from V and 0 bases from J, with 16 bases between. This CDR3 has 16 amino acids. The chain's CDR3 is CASTVRTASSYNEQFF. The CDR3 DNA reads TGTGCCAGTACCGTTCGGACAGCGAGCTCCTACAATGAGCAGTTCTTC.

Only one count was recorded for this clone. Different DNA sequences within this sample yield the same CDR3. The DNA for the CDR3 is TGTGCCAGCAGTCGCGACAAGAACTATGGCTACACCTTC. The encoded protein is CASSRDKNYGYTF. The V call is TRBV6-5, the J call TRBJ1-2, with no clear D. Between the trimmed V and J ends, which lost 5 bases and 2 bases, there was a span of 9 bases. CDR1 and CDR2 (germline): MNHEY, SVGAGI. This CDR3 is built from 13 residues.

The rearrangement uses TRBV14 and TRBJ2-7, with TRBD1 identical over 11 bases. The germline CDR1 and CDR2 sequences are SGHDN and FVKESK. This CDR3 comprises 18 residues. The V gene end was trimmed by 2 bases and the J gene end by 2 bases; junction bases not matched to a gene: 11. The CDR3 here is CASSQTGTGGMVPYEQYF. CDR3 nucleotide sequence: TGTGCCAGCAGCCAAACCGGGACAGGGGGAATGGTCCCCTACGAGCAGTACTTC.

This clone was recorded once. This chain joins TRBV9 and TRBJ1-1; D is perhaps TRBD1 (6 bases). This CDR3 region has 13 residues. Germline CDR1 and CDR2: SGDLS and YYNGEE. V lost 0 bases and J 8 bases, leaving 11 bases between the germline ends. The CDR3 sequence is CASSVVGAGEAFF. CDR3 in DNA: TGTGCCAGCAGCGTAGTGGGGGCAGGGGAAGCTTTCTTT.

The chain links TRBV7-2 to TRBJ2-1; 10 nucleotides match TRBD2. This CDR3 has 11 amino acids. Germline lookup yields CDR1 SGHTA and CDR2 FQGNSA. With V trimmed by 4 bases and J by 15 bases, 3 bases remained unmatched. CDR3: CASSSGLAVFF. In DNA form, the CDR3 reads TGTGCCAGCAGCTCAGGACTAGCGGTGTTCTTC.

The gene calls are TRBV7-8 and TRBJ1-5, with 11 bases identical to TRBD1. V was pared by 5 bases and J by 8 bases, with 11 bases of the junction left unmatched. The CDR3 runs 16 residues. Germline V gene lookup returns CDR1 SGHVS and CDR2 FQNEAQ. The CDR3 DNA follows: TGTGCCAGCAGCCCTCCCCGGACAGGGGGCTCCGAGCCCCAGCATTTT. Encoded protein: CASSPPRTGGSEPQHF. Using reference TRBV7-8 and TRBJ1-5 for the parts outside the CDR3, the full variable domain is GAGVSQSPRYKVAKRGQDVALRCDPISGHVSLFWYQQALGQGPEFLTYFQNEAQLDKSGLPSDRFFAERPEGSVSTLKIQRTQQEDSAVYLCASSPPRTGGSEPQHFGDGTRLSIL.

The DNA of the CDR3 is TGTGCCAGCAGTTTCGGGACTAGCGGGAGGGCCGGCTCCTACGAGCAGTACTTC. It specifies CASSFGTSGRAGSYEQYF. The genes are TRBV28 and TRBJ2-7, with 16 positions matching TRBD2. The CDR3 consists of 18 residues. The trim removed 3 bases at V and 0 bases at J, leaving 5 bases unmatched. Germline assignment: CDR1 MDHEN and CDR2 SYDVKM.

J is TRBJ1-1 and V is TRBV6-5, with D possibly matching TRBD1 (6 bases). V lost 6 bases and J lost 0, with 11 bases in between. Germline V CDR1 and CDR2: MNHEY, SVGAGI. This CDR3 is 14 amino acids long. CDR3 in amino acids: CASSRDTLNTEAFF. Written as DNA, the CDR3 is TGTGCCAGCAGCCGGGACACGTTGAACACTGAAGCTTTCTTT.

The V and J genes are TRBV7-2 and TRBJ2-5; 7 nucleotides agree with TRBD1. This CDR3 has 16 amino acids. Germline assignment: CDR1 SGHTA and CDR2 FQGNSA. V lost 2 bases, J lost 3 bases, and 9 bases stayed unmatched. CDR3 protein: CASSLNRGSPKETQYF. The CDR3 DNA sequence: TGTGCCAGCAGCTTAAACAGGGGCTCCCCCAAAGAGACCCAGTACTTC.

This clone has just a few counts. The genes are TRBV5-6 and TRBJ1-6; D unresolved. Trimming cost V 2 bases and J 2 bases, with 11 bases left between them. The CDR3 runs to 16 residues. Per germline, CDR1 SGHDT and CDR2 YYEEEE. The CDR3 region has the DNA TGTGCCAGCAGCTTTTCCACTTTCGCCTATAATTCACCCCTCCACTTT. It specifies CASSFSTFAYNSPLHF.

The V call is TRBV5-4, the J call TRBJ2-1; 7 positions agree with TRBD2. Germline CDR1 is SGHNT and CDR2 is YYREEE (reference sequence). V trimming: 4 bases; J trimming: 9 bases; junction bases outside the gene matches: 7. The CDR3 consists of 13 residues. The CDR3 loop reads CASSRVGEGEQFF. In DNA form, the CDR3 reads TGTGCCAGCAGCCGCGTTGGGGAGGGTGAGCAGTTCTTC.

The rearrangement joins TRBV28 to TRBJ1-1; D is uncertain. V shed 1 base and J shed 8 bases, with 5 bases lying between them. Germline V lookup: CDR1 MDHEN, CDR2 SYDVKM. The CDR3 sequence is 11 residues long. CDR3 region: CASSLSREAFF. The CDR3 coding sequence is TGTGCCAGCAGTTTATCCAGAGAAGCTTTCTTT.

This chain links TRBV29-1 with TRBJ1-1; 7 nucleotides line up with TRBD1. V lost 3 bases to trimming and J lost 3 bases; unmatched junction nucleotides: 7. The germline CDR1 and CDR2 sequences are SQVTM and ANQGSEA. The CDR3 runs 14 residues. The CDR3, as DNA: TGCAGCGTTGAGGCACAGGGGCAGCACACTGAAGCTTTCTTT. Translating it yields CSVEAQGQHTEAFF.

This chain uses TRBV4-2 with TRBJ1-2, with 7 bases fitting TRBD1. Unmatched junction bases numbered 12, after V lost 1 base and J lost 7 bases. The CDR3 spans 16 residues. CDR1 LGHNA and CDR2 YNFKEQ come from the germline V gene. In DNA form, the CDR3 reads TGTGCCAGCAGCCAAGCGAGTGGACAGGCGCTCCCTGGCTACACCTTC. Protein sequence: CASSQASGQALPGYTF.

The chain joins TRBV7-8 to TRBJ2-3; TRBD1 matches 9 bases. Unmatched junction bases numbered 7, after V lost 5 bases and J lost 1 base. Per the germline V gene, CDR1 is SGHVS and CDR2 is FQNEAQ. CDR3 length: 16 residues. The CDR3 protein is CASSPQGARGTDTQYF. The CDR3 coding sequence is TGTGCCAGCAGCCCACAGGGGGCGCGGGGCACAGATACGCAGTATTTT.